A selection of T cell receptor beta chains follows, all from one sample in a study of blood T cell repertoires in COVID-19. Clones were sequenced by immunoSEQ multiplex PCR, and TCRdb holds only the in-frame ones, with some missing. The repertoire holds over 150,000 clones, with roughly four fifths as singletons. Sequencing was done on a sample of PBMCs or T cells enriched from blood (not recorded which). The receptors derive from a man in his forties who had recovered from COVID-19. The CDR3 runs from the conserved cysteine through the conserved F or W. D genes are given only for firm matches. Not all rows give a size; the values are once, few, many and, for expanded clones, a class.

J gene | V gene | D gene | clone size | CDR3 protein | CDR3 DNA
TRBJ1-5 | TRBV28 | TRBD1 | once | CASNTRLWGQTNSNQPQHF | TGTGCCAGCAACACCCGTTTATGGGGACAGACTAATAGCAATCAGCCCCAGCATTTT
TRBJ2-7 | TRBV21-1 | . | . | CASSKHLKPGTGPKAYEQYF | TGTGCCAGCAGCAAACACTTAAAACCGGGGACAGGCCCAAAGGCCTACGAGCAGTACTTC
TRBJ2-1 | TRBV11-3 | . | . | CASSFSAQSYNEQFF | TGTGCCAGCAGCTTTAGCGCCCAATCCTACAATGAGCAGTTCTTC
TRBJ2-7 | TRBV15 | TRBD1 | . | CATSREGGQPYEQYF | TGTGCCACCAGCAGAGAAGGGGGCCAGCCCTACGAGCAGTACTTC
TRBJ2-2 | TRBV5-1 | TRBD2 | . | CASSLGAGGYATGELFF | TGCGCCAGCAGCTTGGGAGCGGGAGGCTATGCAACCGGGGAGCTGTTTTTT
TRBJ1-2 | TRBV4-2 | TRBD1 | . | CASSQAEGGTGSDYGYTF | TGTGCCAGCAGCCAAGCCGAGGGGGGGACAGGGAGTGACTATGGCTACACCTTC
TRBJ1-1 | TRBV12-3/TRBV12-4 | . | . | CASSFNRDTEAFF | TGTGCCAGCAGTTTTAACAGGGACACTGAAGCTTTCTTT
TRBJ2-1 | TRBV18 | . | . | CASSPSGFVYNEQFF | TGTGCCAGCTCACCAAGCGGGTTCGTCTACAATGAGCAGTTCTTC
TRBJ1-3 | TRBV7-6 | . | . | CASSLGQGLSGNTIYF | TGTGCCAGCAGCCTAGGGCAGGGTCTCTCTGGAAACACCATATATTTT
TRBJ2-2 | TRBV4-3 | . | . | CASSPQAWAGELFF | TGCGCCAGCAGCCCCCAGGCTTGGGCCGGGGAGCTGTTTTTT
TRBJ2-1 | TRBV28 | . | . | CASSAMTSPHQYNEQFF | TGTGCCAGCAGTGCCATGACTAGTCCCCACCAATACAATGAGCAGTTCTTC
TRBJ1-3 | TRBV14 | TRBD1 | . | CASSYGQASGNTIYF | TGTGCCAGCAGCTACGGACAGGCATCTGGAAACACCATATATTTT
TRBJ2-3 | TRBV28 | TRBD1 | . | CASSFRGRGTDTQYF | TGTGCCAGCAGTTTCAGGGGGCGCGGCACAGATACGCAGTATTTT
TRBJ2-1 | TRBV11-3 | TRBD2 | . | CASSSGGLGHNNEQFF | TGTGCCAGCAGCTCGGGCGGACTAGGACACAACAATGAGCAGTTCTTC
TRBJ1-4 | TRBV18 | TRBD1 | . | CASSTGGTTNEKLFF | TGTGCCAGCTCGACAGGGGGTACAACTAATGAAAAACTGTTTTTT
TRBJ1-1 | TRBV18 | . | . | CASSSGGPNTEAFF | TGTGCCAGCTCATCGGGAGGGCCGAACACTGAAGCTTTCTTT
TRBJ2-3 | TRBV18 | . | . | CASSPGGTQYF | TGTGCCAGCTCACCAGGAGGTACGCAGTATTTT
TRBJ2-3 | TRBV24-1 | TRBD2 | once | CATSDFSTAGGPDTQYF | TGTGCCACCAGTGATTTTTCGACGGCGGGAGGGCCAGATACGCAGTATTTT
TRBJ2-1 | TRBV28 | TRBD2 | once | CASRSGRDYNEQFF | TGTGCCAGCAGGAGCGGGAGGGATTACAATGAGCAGTTCTTC
TRBJ2-7 | TRBV5-1 | TRBD2 | medium-sized | CASSWTSLGEQYF | TGCGCCAGCAGCTGGACTAGCTTGGGCGAGCAGTACTTC
TRBJ1-2 | TRBV9 | TRBD1 | . | CASSAGQGLYGYTF | TGTGCCAGCAGCGCGGGACAGGGGCTCTATGGCTACACCTTC
TRBJ1-5 | TRBV30 | TRBD1 | . | CAWGRGLGQPQHF | TGTGCCTGGGGTAGGGGGCTTGGTCAGCCCCAGCATTTT
TRBJ1-2 | TRBV2 | . | . | CASSEPDIYGPNYGYTF | TGTGCCAGCAGTGAGCCGGACATCTATGGCCCTAACTATGGCTACACCTTC
TRBJ2-1 | TRBV2 | TRBD1 | few | CASSSTTGGFYNEQFF | TGTGCCAGCAGTTCTACGACAGGGGGCTTCTACAATGAGCAGTTCTTC
TRBJ2-1 | TRBV28 | TRBD2 | . | CASSFRGLAENEQFF | TGTGCCAGCAGTTTTCGGGGACTAGCGGAAAATGAGCAGTTCTTC
TRBJ1-5 | TRBV15 | TRBD1 | . | CATRGQGNQPQHF | TGTGCCACCAGGGGACAGGGCAATCAGCCCCAGCATTTT
TRBJ1-4 | TRBV18 | . | few | CASSPPSTGYEKLFF | TGTGCCAGCTCACCACCGTCGACGGGGTATGAAAAACTGTTTTTT
TRBJ2-1 | TRBV18 | . | . | CASSPQGTHNEQFF | TGTGCCAGCTCACCGCAGGGCACCCACAATGAGCAGTTCTTC
TRBJ1-1 | TRBV7-9 | . | . | CASSLREVQAFF | TGTGCCAGCAGCTTAAGGGAGGTTCAAGCTTTCTTT
TRBJ2-5 | TRBV6-5 | . | . | CASTDRGKETQYF | TGTGCCAGCACCGATCGAGGGAAAGAGACCCAGTACTTC
TRBJ1-2 | TRBV24-1 | TRBD1 | . | CATSDDRDVNGYTF | TGTGCCACCAGTGACGACAGGGACGTAAATGGCTACACCTTC
TRBJ1-6 | TRBV30 | TRBD1 | . | CAWTGGQGAFSPLHF | TGTGCCTGGACTGGGGGACAGGGGGCCTTTTCACCCCTCCACTTT
TRBJ2-2 | TRBV7-3 | . | . | CASSPNTGELFF | TGTGCCAGCAGCCCTAACACCGGGGAGCTGTTTTTT
TRBJ2-1 | TRBV7-9 | . | . | CASSLGQYNEQFF | TGTGCCAGCAGCTTAGGACAGTACAATGAGCAGTTCTTC
TRBJ1-1 | TRBV19 | TRBD1 | . | CASSSPGQGAYEAFF | TGTGCCAGTAGTTCGCCGGGACAGGGGGCCTACGAAGCTTTCTTT
TRBJ1-5 | TRBV30 | TRBD1 | . | CAWNRDRGNQPQHF | TGTGCCTGGAACCGGGACAGGGGGAATCAGCCCCAGCATTTT
TRBJ2-5 | TRBV7-2 | TRBD2 | . | CASSWVAGGPSSETQYF | TGTGCCAGCAGCTGGGTGGCGGGAGGGCCCTCGTCAGAGACCCAGTACTTC
TRBJ1-3 | TRBV15 | . | . | CATSRDIEGFSGNTIYF | TGTGCCACCAGCAGAGATATCGAGGGATTCTCTGGAAACACCATATATTTT
TRBJ2-3 | TRBV5-1 | TRBD2 | . | CASSLLAGSDTQYF | TGCGCCAGCAGCTTACTAGCGGGATCAGATACGCAGTATTTT
TRBJ1-1 | TRBV27 | . | . | CASRGGWWTEAFF | TGTGCCAGCAGGGGGGGGTGGTGGACTGAAGCTTTCTTT
TRBJ2-7 | TRBV5-1 | . | . | CASSVDTTSYEQYF | TGCGCCAGCAGCGTAGACACAACCTCCTACGAGCAGTACTTC
TRBJ1-2 | TRBV6-6 | . | . | CASSPGSNYGYTF | TGTGCCAGCAGCCCCGGTTCTAACTATGGCTACACCTTC
TRBJ1-4 | TRBV6-5 | . | few | CASSSELGTNEKLFF | TGTGCCAGCAGTTCCGAACTCGGAACTAATGAAAAACTGTTTTTT
TRBJ2-1 | TRBV11-3 | . | . | CASSLDSDSNNEQFF | TGTGCCAGCAGCTTAGACTCGGACTCGAACAATGAGCAGTTCTTC
TRBJ1-2 | TRBV15 | . | . | CATSRGAGWDGYTF | TGTGCCACCAGCAGAGGAGCAGGGTGGGATGGCTACACCTTC
TRBJ1-1 | TRBV9 | . | . | CASSAYRDTEAFF | TGTGCCAGCAGCGCCTACAGGGACACTGAAGCTTTCTTT
TRBJ2-7 | TRBV23-1 | . | . | CASRPTGSSYEQYF | TGCGCCAGCAGACCGACAGGTAGCTCCTACGAGCAGTACTTC
TRBJ2-1 | TRBV7-7 | TRBD2 | . | CASSRGTSGSLSNEQFF | TGTGCCAGCAGCCGCGGGACTAGCGGGAGCCTTTCCAATGAGCAGTTCTTC
TRBJ2-5 | TRBV7-3 | . | . | CASSLLGASRETQYF | TGTGCCAGCAGCTTACTTGGGGCTAGTCGGGAGACCCAGTACTTC
TRBJ2-7 | TRBV3-1/TRBV3-2 | TRBD1 | . | CASSQGGTGGQKGFYEQYF | TGTGCCAGCAGCCAAGGGGGGACAGGGGGCCAAAAGGGATTCTACGAGCAGTACTTC
TRBJ1-2 | TRBV27 | . | . | CASTGQLGYGYTF | TGTGCCAGCACTGGACAGTTGGGCTATGGCTACACCTTC
TRBJ2-7 | TRBV19 | TRBD2 | . | CASTTQAGGGREQYF | TGTGCCAGTACGACCCAAGCGGGAGGAGGAAGGGAGCAGTACTTC
TRBJ2-3 | TRBV30 | TRBD2 | . | CAWGRLASTDTQYF | TGTGCCTGGGGCAGACTAGCGAGCACAGATACGCAGTATTTT
TRBJ1-2 | TRBV29-1 | . | once | CSVDFGFGGYTF | TGCAGCGTTGATTTTGGGTTCGGGGGCTACACCTTC
TRBJ2-5 | TRBV4-3 | . | many | CASSQDRGETQYF | TGCGCCAGCAGCCAAGATCGGGGGGAGACCCAGTACTTC